The sequence of this TCR beta chain was determined in a study of patients and donors after allogeneic stem cell transplantation. TCRdb passed the RT-PCR reads through MiXCR, listing each CDR3 protein once. The data show some 880,000 distinct CDR3 sequences, roughly 18% seen once. The CDR3 sequence is 9 residues long. What was sequenced was blood, either unsorted or a sorted T cell fraction (not recorded which). The receptor was isolated from a human donor who was either an allogeneic HSCT recipient or a stem cell or donor lymphocyte infusion donor (not recorded which). It is not recorded whose cells these are; they may come from a transplant donor. The gene calls are TRBV21-1 and TRBJ2-1. TRBV21-1 is a documented pseudogene. CDR3 nucleotide sequence: TGTGCCAGCAGCAAAGTGGTGTTCTTC. It codes for CASSKVVFF.